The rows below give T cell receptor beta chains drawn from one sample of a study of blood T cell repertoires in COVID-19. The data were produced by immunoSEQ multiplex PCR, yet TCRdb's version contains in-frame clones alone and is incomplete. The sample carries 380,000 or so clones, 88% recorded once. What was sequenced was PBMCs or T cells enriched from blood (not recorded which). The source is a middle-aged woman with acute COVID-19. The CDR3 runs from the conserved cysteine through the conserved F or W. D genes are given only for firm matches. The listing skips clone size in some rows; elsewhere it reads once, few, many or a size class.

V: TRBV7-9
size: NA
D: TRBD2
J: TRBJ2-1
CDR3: CASSLDRGGINEQFF
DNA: TGTGCCAGCAGCTTAGACCGGGGGGGCATCAATGAGCAGTTCTTC

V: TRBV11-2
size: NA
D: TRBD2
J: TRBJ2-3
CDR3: CASSRRLADSTDTQYF
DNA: TGTGCCAGCAGCCGGAGACTAGCGGATAGCACAGATACGCAGTATTTT

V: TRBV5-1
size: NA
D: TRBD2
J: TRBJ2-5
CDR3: CASSLESGAGGETQYF
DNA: TGCGCCAGCAGCTTGGAATCAGGTGCGGGAGGAGAGACCCAGTACTTC

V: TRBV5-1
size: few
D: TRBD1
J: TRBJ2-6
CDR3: CASSPTGAGANVLTF
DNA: TGCGCCAGCAGCCCCACAGGGGCGGGGGCCAACGTCCTGACTTTC

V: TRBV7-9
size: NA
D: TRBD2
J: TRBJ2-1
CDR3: CASRRPVTSSGDNEQFF
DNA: TGTGCCAGCAGGCGGCCAGTAACATCAAGCGGGGACAATGAGCAGTTCTTC

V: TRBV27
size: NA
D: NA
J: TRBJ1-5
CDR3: CASTPGGAQPQHF
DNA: TGTGCCAGCACCCCCGGAGGGGCACAGCCCCAGCATTTT

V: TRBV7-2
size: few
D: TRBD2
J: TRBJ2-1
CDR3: CASSKGLAGGNNEQFF
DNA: TGTGCCAGCAGCAAAGGACTAGCGGGGGGGAACAATGAGCAGTTCTTC

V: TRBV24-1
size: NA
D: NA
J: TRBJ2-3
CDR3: CATSDEERGTDTQYF
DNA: TGTGCCACCAGTGACGAGGAAAGAGGCACAGATACGCAGTATTTT

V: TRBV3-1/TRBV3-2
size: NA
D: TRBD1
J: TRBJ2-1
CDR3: CASSQQTGAGEQFF
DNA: TGTGCCAGCAGCCAACAGACAGGGGCGGGTGAGCAGTTCTTC

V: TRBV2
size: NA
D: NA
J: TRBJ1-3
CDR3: CASRLSGNTIYF
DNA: TGTGCCAGCAGACTCTCTGGAAACACCATATATTTT

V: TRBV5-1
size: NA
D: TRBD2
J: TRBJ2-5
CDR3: CASSEPSGGAETQYF
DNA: TGCGCCAGCAGCGAACCTAGCGGGGGGGCAGAGACCCAGTACTTC

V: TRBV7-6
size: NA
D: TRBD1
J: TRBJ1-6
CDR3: CASSLATDRANNSPLHF
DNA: TGTGCCAGCAGCTTAGCCACGGACAGGGCTAATAATTCACCCCTCCACTTT

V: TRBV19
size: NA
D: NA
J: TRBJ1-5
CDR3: CASSQQRDLRNQPQHF
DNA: TGTGCCAGTAGTCAACAGCGGGACTTACGAAATCAGCCCCAGCATTTT

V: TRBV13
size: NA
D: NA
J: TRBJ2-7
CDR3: CASSLPGTYEQYF
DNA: TGTGCCAGCAGCTTGCCAGGAACCTACGAGCAGTACTTC

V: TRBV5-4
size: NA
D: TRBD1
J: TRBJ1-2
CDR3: CASSLVDREAYGYTF
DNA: TGTGCCAGCAGCTTGGTGGACAGGGAGGCCTATGGCTACACCTTC

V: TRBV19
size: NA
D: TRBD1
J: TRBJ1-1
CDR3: CASSLQGMDTEAFF
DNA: TGTGCCAGTAGTTTACAGGGGATGGACACTGAAGCTTTCTTT

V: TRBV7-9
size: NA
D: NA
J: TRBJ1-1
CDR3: CASSLYADSNTEAFF
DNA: TGTGCCAGCAGCTTATACGCCGACAGTAACACTGAAGCTTTCTTT

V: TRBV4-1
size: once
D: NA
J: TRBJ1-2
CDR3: CASSQDPEFYGYTF
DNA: TGCGCCAGCAGCCAAGATCCTGAGTTCTATGGCTACACCTTC

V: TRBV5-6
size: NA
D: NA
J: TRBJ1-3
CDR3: CASSLAGSGNTIYF
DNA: TGTGCCAGCAGCTTGGCCGGCTCTGGAAACACCATATATTTT

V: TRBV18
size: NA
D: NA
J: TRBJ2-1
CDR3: CASSTPRGYNEQFF
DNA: TGTGCCAGCTCCACACCGAGAGGGTACAATGAGCAGTTCTTC

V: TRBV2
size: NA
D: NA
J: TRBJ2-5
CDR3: CASNPLEWAETQYF
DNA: TGTGCCAGCAACCCCCTGGAATGGGCAGAGACCCAGTACTTC

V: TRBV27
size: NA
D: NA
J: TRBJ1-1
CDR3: CASSLYLGNTEAFF
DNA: TGTGCCAGCAGTTTATATCTAGGGAACACTGAAGCTTTCTTT

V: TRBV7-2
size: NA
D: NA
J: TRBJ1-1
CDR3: CASSQGGGGTEAFF
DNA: TGTGCCAGCAGCCAAGGTGGGGGGGGCACTGAAGCTTTCTTT

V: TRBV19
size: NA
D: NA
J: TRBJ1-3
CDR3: CASSPGNTIYF
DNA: TGTGCCAGTAGTCCAGGAAACACCATATATTTT

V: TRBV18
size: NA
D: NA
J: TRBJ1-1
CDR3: CASSPWTENTEAFF
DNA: TGTGCCAGCTCACCATGGACAGAAAACACTGAAGCTTTCTTT

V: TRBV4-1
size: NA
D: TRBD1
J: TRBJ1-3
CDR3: CASSQGAGTGGLDTIYF
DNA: TGCGCCAGCAGCCAAGGGGCCGGGACAGGGGGCTTGGACACCATATATTTT

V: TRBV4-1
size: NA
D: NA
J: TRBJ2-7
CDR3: CASSPGTHDSYEQYF
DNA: TGCGCCAGCAGCCCCGGGACACATGACTCCTACGAGCAGTACTTC

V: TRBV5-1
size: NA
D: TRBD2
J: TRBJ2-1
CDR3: CASSLERGGRGPEQFF
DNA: TGCGCCAGCAGCTTAGAGCGGGGGGGCCGAGGTCCCGAGCAGTTCTTC

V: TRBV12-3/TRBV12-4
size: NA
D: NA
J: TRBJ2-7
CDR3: CASSAPWEEQYF
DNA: TGTGCCAGCAGTGCCCCCTGGGAGGAGCAGTACTTC

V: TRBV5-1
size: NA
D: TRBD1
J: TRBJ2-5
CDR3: CASSETGGAGTQYF
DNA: TGCGCCAGCAGCGAAACAGGGGGAGCGGGGACCCAGTACTTC

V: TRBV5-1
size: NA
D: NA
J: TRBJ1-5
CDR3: CASSLTGAPQPQHF
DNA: TGCGCCAGCAGCCTGACGGGAGCACCGCAGCCCCAGCATTTT

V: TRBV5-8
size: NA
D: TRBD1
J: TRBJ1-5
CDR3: CASSPRTGPQPQHF
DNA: TGTGCCAGCAGCCCTCGGACAGGGCCTCAGCCCCAGCATTTT

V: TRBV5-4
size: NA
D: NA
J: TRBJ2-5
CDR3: CASSLVAGPGETQYF
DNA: TGTGCCAGCAGCTTGGTGGCGGGGCCTGGGGAGACCCAGTACTTC

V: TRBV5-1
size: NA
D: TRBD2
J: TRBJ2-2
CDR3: CASSFLAGANTGELFF
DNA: TGCGCCAGCAGCTTCCTGGCGGGGGCGAACACCGGGGAGCTGTTTTTT